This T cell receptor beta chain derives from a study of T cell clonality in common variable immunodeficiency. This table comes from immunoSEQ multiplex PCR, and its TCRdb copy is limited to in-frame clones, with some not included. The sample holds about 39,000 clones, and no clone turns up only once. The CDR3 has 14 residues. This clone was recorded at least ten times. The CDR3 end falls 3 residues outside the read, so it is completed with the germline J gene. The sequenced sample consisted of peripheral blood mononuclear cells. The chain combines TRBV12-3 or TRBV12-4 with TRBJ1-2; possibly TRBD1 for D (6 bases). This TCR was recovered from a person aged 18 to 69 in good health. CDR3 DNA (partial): TGTGCCAGCAAATTACAGGGATGGGTGGGAGGC. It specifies CASKLQGWVGG. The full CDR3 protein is CASKLQGWVGGYTF.